The T cell receptor (beta chain) under discussion was sequenced for a study of T-cell reconstitution after alpha-beta-depleted transplantation in children (dated by TCRdb to 2016 to 2017). In terms of the full investigation: The study quantitatively tracked T-cell immune reconstitution after TCRalphabeta/CD19-depleted allogeneic hematopoietic cell transplantation in children using TCR repertoire profiling. The paper as a whole reports these results and caveats: About two months after transplant, the apparently early recovery of alphabetaT-cell counts reportedly depended on just several hundred clones that had expanded rapidly and came from non-depleted graft cells. In some patients, the high TCRbeta diversity seen at day 60 was put down to recipient T cells and intrathymic progenitors that had survived conditioning. The frequencies of hyperexpanded clones fell over the following months, and after one year, T-cell counts and TCRbeta diversity were mostly attributed to newly produced T cells.

Based on the germline V gene, the CDR1 and CDR2 sequences are SGHRS and YFSETQ. From cysteine to phenylalanine, the CDR3 is 14 amino acids long. The DNA shown is the 42-base CDR3, in frame from base 1. The sample's treatment or condition, from its label and the paper: allogeneic hematopoietic cell transplantation with graft depleted of TCRalphabeta T cells and CD19 B cells. TCRalphabeta/CD19-depleted allogeneic hematopoietic cell grafts were given to the transplant recipients, all of whom were children. Turning to this clonotype: Its antigen is not yet known. One end of the junction varies from germline; a read error may be responsible.

Libraries were prepared through PCR. TCRdb records Illumina HiSeq 2500 as the sequencer. TCR libraries were prepared with molecular barcoding, using unique molecular identifiers to normalize TCRbeta repertoire quantification. In-frame beta chains were kept once TCRdb had trimmed the public reads at Q25 with fastp and called clones with MiXCR. When rows share a CDR3 protein, they turn into one entry using the most common DNA and genes. This sample gives about a million distinct CDR3 sequences in total; roughly 29% of them show up just once. About 28% of the sample is taken by the ten largest. Sample: PBMCs, mostly from graft donor cells, taken 360 days after TCRalphabeta/CD19-depleted stem cell transplant. The clonotype was recovered from a boy younger than two who had a stem cell transplant for SCID, so the T cells may come from the graft donor. The sequence links TRBV5-1 to TRBJ2-7; 10 junctional bases match TRBD2. The CDR3 here reads CASSVTSGSFEQYF. Here is the DNA: TGCGCCAGCAGCGTGACTAGCGGGTCCTTCGAGCAGTACTTC.